This T cell receptor beta chain was obtained from a study of OX40 agonist ivuxolimab in advanced cancers. On the study more broadly: Patients received ivuxolimab, an agonistic anti-OX40 (CD134) antibody.

V gave up 8 bases and J gave up 4 bases, with 17 bases separating them. CDR3 size: 14 residues. Germline loops: CDR1 MNHEY, CDR2 SVGAGI. Autoimmune disease history or systemic immunosuppression barred patients. The protocol was immunoSEQ multiplex PCR, while the TCRdb copy is restricted to in-frame clones and leaves out a portion. The repertoire consists of around 110,000 clones, with just under 95% occurring once and the leading ten covering around 0.15%. The receptor's source is an adult with an advanced solid tumor such as melanoma, head and neck, liver or kidney cancer. V gene TRBV6-5 combines with J gene TRBJ1-1; TRBD1 is a possible D gene (5 bases). The source material was CD4+ or CD8+ T cells sorted from blood, sampled in a trial of the OX40 agonist ivuxolimab. CDR3 sequence reads: CASSPPGRPTEAFF. The CDR3, as DNA: TGTGCCAGCTCGCCTCCGGGACGCCCCACTGAAGCTTTCTTT.